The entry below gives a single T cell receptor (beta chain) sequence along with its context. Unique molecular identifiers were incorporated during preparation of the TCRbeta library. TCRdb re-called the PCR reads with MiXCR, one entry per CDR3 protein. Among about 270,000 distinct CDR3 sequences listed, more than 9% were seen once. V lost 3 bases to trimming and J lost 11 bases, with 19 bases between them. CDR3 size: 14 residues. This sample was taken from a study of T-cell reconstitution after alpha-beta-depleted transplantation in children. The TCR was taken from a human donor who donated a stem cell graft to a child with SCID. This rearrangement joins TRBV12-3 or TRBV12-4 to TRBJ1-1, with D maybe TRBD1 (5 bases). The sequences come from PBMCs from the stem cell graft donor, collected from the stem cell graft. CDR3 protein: CASSFGGALGSAFF. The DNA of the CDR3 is TGTGCCAGCAGTTTTGGAGGGGCGCTGGGTTCCGCTTTCTTT.